At least ten counts were recorded for the clone carrying this T cell receptor beta chain. Its cognate antigen is unknown. V was cut by 4 bases and J by 0 bases, with 13 bases left in between. The CDR3 runs to 16 residues. The source of the sample is a study of CD8 T cells in ankylosing spondylitis. Regarding the study as a whole: Ankylosing spondylitis blood appeared to be characterized by a TCR beta motif of several highly homologous variants. As for the disease-linked clones, they showed a CD8+ phenotype and occurred at relatively low frequencies in peripheral blood.

The authors made TCR beta libraries by quantitative 5'-RACE with molecular barcodes. TCRdb reprocessed the 5' RACE reads via MiXCR and lists one record per CDR3 protein. This sample carries approximately 92,000 distinct CDR3 sequences, around 10% of them seen once, and the ten largest clones take roughly 5%. Sequencing was carried out using blood, either unsorted or a sorted T cell fraction (not recorded which). The chain combines TRBV12-3 or TRBV12-4 with TRBJ1-5; D not certain. The clonotype was recovered from a male donor with ankylosing spondylitis or in good health (not recorded which). CDR3 in DNA: TGTGCCAGCAGTTCCAGGACCGCCAATAGCAATCAGCCCCAGCATTTT. It yields the protein CASSSRTANSNQPQHF.